Included here is one T cell receptor beta chain sequence, with context. The record originates from a study of blood T cell repertoires in COVID-19. At the level of the study: Sites in the United States, Italy and Spain provided acute and convalescent COVID-19 samples.

Per the original methods: Amplified reference gene primers provided the basis for estimating nucleated cell counts. The data were produced by immunoSEQ multiplex PCR, yet TCRdb's version contains in-frame clones alone and is incomplete. V, J and clone size reflect that table, while D and trimming were determined from the DNA. The data show approximately 100,000 clones, about 92% seen once. The CDR3 runs to 16 residues. The germline V gene encodes CDR1 SGHVS and CDR2 FNYEAQ. V was clipped by 1 base and J by 1 base, with 13 bases between them. The origin of this receptor is an elderly woman in a cohort sampled during active COVID-19. Sequencing was performed on peripheral blood. The chain joins TRBV7-6 to TRBJ1-1; a possible D gene is TRBD1 (6 bases). The chain's CDR3 is CASSLGTVATNTEAFF. The CDR3 bases are TGTGCCAGCAGCTTAGGGACAGTTGCTACGAACACTGAAGCTTTCTTT.